Shown below are 14 T cell receptor beta chains from a single sample sequenced in a study of early T cells in non-severe SARS-CoV-2 infection. TCRdb called the 5' RACE reads again in MiXCR, with one record for every CDR3 protein. The profile shows about 60,000 distinct CDR3 sequences, around 12% of them singletons. The sequenced sample consisted of whole blood. The source is an adult who was a healthcare worker with PCR-confirmed SARS-CoV-2 infection or an uninfected control (not recorded which).

The rearrangement joins TRBV29-1 to TRBJ2-4; D may match TRBD1 or TRBD2 (5 bases each). V was cut by 4 bases and J by 6 bases, with 13 bases left in between. This CDR3 has 13 amino acids. CDR1 is SQVTM and CDR2 is ANQGSEA in the germline V gene. CDR3 coding DNA: TGCAGCGTTGCGGGGCCTTGGGGAAACATTCAGTACTTC. Its protein product is CSVAGPWGNIQYF.

This clonotype showed up just a few times. The V call is TRBV25-1, the J call TRBJ2-7; D perhaps matches TRBD2 (6 bases). Germline CDR1 MGHDK, CDR2 SYGVNS. The CDR3 is 18 amino acids. V lost 1 base and J lost 0, with 19 bases in between. The CDR3 nucleotides are TGTGCCAGCAGTGAATTGGGCAGCCGTAGCGGTTCCTCCTACGAGCAGTACTTC. Translated: CASSELGSRSGSSYEQYF.

This clonotype was counted many times. The chain has TRBV5-5 and TRBJ2-1; tentatively, D is TRBD1 (5 bases). V lost 4 bases, J lost 7 bases, and 15 bases lay in between. Germline CDR1 reads SGHKS; CDR2 reads YYEKEE (reference sequence). This CDR3 has 14 amino acids. The CDR3 loop is CASSDGHEGNEQFF. As DNA, the CDR3 is TGTGCCAGCAGCGACGGACACGAAGGGAATGAGCAGTTCTTC. The full variable domain, with the rest looked up from reference TRBV5-5 and TRBJ2-1, is DAGVTQSPTHLIKTRGQQVTLRCSPISGHKSVSWYQQVLGQGPQFIFQYYEKEERGRGNFPDRFSARQFPNYSSELNVNALLLGDSALYLCASSDGHEGNEQFFGPGTRLTVL.

The chain links TRBV5-1 to TRBJ2-2; D uncertain. This CDR3 comprises 13 residues. Trimming cost V 4 bases and J 4 bases, with 8 bases left between them. Germline V gives CDR1 SGHRS, CDR2 YFSETQ. CDR3 in amino acids: CASSQVTTGELFF. In DNA form, the CDR3 reads TGCGCCAGCAGCCAAGTTACCACCGGGGAGCTGTTTTTT.

This clonotype was observed many times. The rearrangement joins TRBV20-1 to TRBJ1-5, with a weak D call TRBD1 (5 bases). V lost 5 bases and J 5 bases, leaving 13 bases between the germline ends. The CDR3 runs to 13 residues. Germline V gene data show CDR1 as DFQATT and CDR2 as SNEGSKA (reference sequence). DNA of the CDR3: TGCAGTGCTCGTGACAGTACCCATCAGCCCCAGCATTTT. Translated: CSARDSTHQPQHF.

In this sample, this clonotype turned up many times. The genes are TRBV10-3 and TRBJ2-3; possibly TRBD1 or TRBD2 for D (5 bases each). From germline, CDR1 is ENHRY and CDR2 SYGVKD. The CDR3 length is 16 residues. The V and J ends lost 4 bases and 0 bases respectively, with 14 bases between them. The CDR3 loop is CAISVSGAVSTDTQYF. The CDR3 DNA sequence: TGTGCCATCAGTGTTTCCGGGGCGGTAAGCACAGATACGCAGTATTTT.

The rearrangement joins TRBV2 to TRBJ1-4; 10 nucleotides line up with TRBD1. V shed 8 bases and J 8 bases; nucleotides not matched to a gene: 2. Germline CDR1 is SNHLY and CDR2 is FYNNEI. CDR3 length equals 12 residues. The DNA for the CDR3 is TGTGCCAGCCGGGACAGGGGAGAAAAACTGTTTTTT. This gives the protein CASRDRGEKLFF.

This clonotype was counted ten times or more. V gene TRBV19 combines with J gene TRBJ2-3, with TRBD2 identical over 12 bases. CDR1 and CDR2 (germline): LNHDA, SQIVND (reference sequence). V shed 6 bases and J 2 bases; nucleotides not matched to a gene: 6. The CDR3 covers 16 residues. The CDR3 nucleotides read TGTGCCAGTAGACCAAGGACTAGCGGGATCACAGATACGCAGTATTTT. Residues: CASRPRTSGITDTQYF.

This rearrangement joins TRBV29-1 to TRBJ2-5; D is unresolved. The germline V gene encodes CDR1 SQVTM and CDR2 ANQGSEA. The ends were cut back, 5 bases at V and 2 bases at J, with 6 bases in the middle. The length of the CDR3 is 11 residues. The CDR3, as DNA: TGCAGCGTTAGTTTACAAGAGACCCAGTACTTC. Translated: CSVSLQETQYF.

V and J are TRBV4-1 and TRBJ2-4; no definite D call. Trimming shortened V by 0 bases and J by 6 bases, and 12 bases separated the two germline ends. The CDR3 spans 15 residues. Per the germline V gene, CDR1 is MGHRA and CDR2 is YSYEKL. CDR3 DNA: TGCGCCAGCAGCCAAGACCCGTCAAGTGGAAACATTCAGTACTTC. Translated, it gives CASSQDPSSGNIQYF.

This clonotype was recorded a few times. The chain joins TRBV30 to TRBJ1-1; D is undetermined. V dropped 0 bases and J dropped 0 bases, with 2 bases sitting between them. This CDR3 has 12 residues. Germline CDR1 is GTSNPN and CDR2 is SVGIG (reference sequence). CDR3 region: CAWSVMNTEAFF. CDR3 nucleotide sequence: TGTGCCTGGAGTGTAATGAACACTGAAGCTTTCTTT.

The V gene is TRBV29-1, the J gene TRBJ1-4, with D possibly matching TRBD1 (6 bases). This CDR3 has 11 residues. Germline CDR1 and CDR2: SQVTM and ANQGSEA. CDR3 region: CGGRLNEKLFF. In DNA form, the CDR3 reads TGCGGGGGCAGACTGAATGAAAAACTGTTTTTT.

This chain links TRBV28 with TRBJ2-2, with 9 positions matching TRBD1. J lost 0 bases, V lost 6 bases, and 2 bases had no gene match. Germline values: CDR1 MDHEN, CDR2 SYDVKM. This CDR3 comprises 15 residues. The CDR3 protein is CASRTGGTNTGELFF. The CDR3 bases are TGTGCCAGCAGAACAGGGGGCACGAACACCGGGGAGCTGTTTTTT.

This clonotype appeared many times. CDR3 protein: CSATLGGPGTDTQYF. Here the CDR3 DNA reads TGCAGTGCAACGCTGGGCGGGCCCGGGACAGATACGCAGTATTTT. The V call is TRBV20-1, the J call TRBJ2-3; D might be TRBD2 (5 bases). Trimming pared 6 bases from V and 3 bases from J, leaving 19 bases between. The germline CDR1 and CDR2 sequences are DFQATT and SNEGSKA (reference sequence). The CDR3 is made up of 15 amino acids.